Below are 8 T cell receptor beta chains sequenced from a single sample in a study of blood T cell repertoires in COVID-19 (dated by TCRdb to 2019 to 2021). Library creation used the immunoSEQ multiplex PCR assay. The clones in this table, taken by TCRdb from immuneACCESS, are in-frame only. Not every clone is retained; where verified, under half of the shortfall comes from an unresolved V gene, and the cause of the rest is unknown. The sample includes about 82,000 clones, with roughly 80% observed a single time. The ten top clones hold more than 10% of the sample. Sequencing used peripheral blood. These receptors all stem from a woman aged 40 to 50 with active or convalescent COVID-19.

The rearrangement uses TRBV23-1 and TRBJ2-7; a weak D match, TRBD1 (6 bases). TRBV23-1 carries the ORF label, with uncertain function. V was clipped by 11 bases and J by 3 bases, with 14 bases between them. The CDR3 has 12 residues. CDR3 nucleotides: TGCGCCGGCGAGGGGGATGACTACGAGCAGTACTTC. Its translation: CAGEGDDYEQYF.

This chain joins TRBV10-3 and TRBJ1-2; 7 bases agree with TRBD1. V lost 0 bases, J lost 2 bases, and 0 bases stayed unmatched. The CDR3 extends over 14 amino acids. Germline assignment: CDR1 ENHRY and CDR2 SYGVKD. CDR3: CAISESGQNYGYTF. The CDR3 DNA is TGTGCCATCAGTGAGTCGGGACAGAACTATGGCTACACCTTC.

In the case of this clone: The sample has other DNA sequences that encode this CDR3 too. The rearrangement joins TRBV7-9 to TRBJ2-1; D not resolved. The germline V gene encodes CDR1 SEHNR and CDR2 FQNEAQ (reference sequence). The CDR3 runs 15 residues. Trimming removed 5 bases from V and 0 bases from J, with 11 bases in between. As DNA, the CDR3 is TGTGCCAGCAGCCCCCGAGGCAGCTCCTACAATGAGCAGTTCTTC. Residues: CASSPRGSSYNEQFF. The variable domain in full, with the rest retrieved from reference TRBV7-9 and TRBJ2-1, is DTGVSQNPRHKITKRGQNVTFRCDPISEHNRLYWYRQTLGQGPEFLTYFQNEAQLEKSRLLSDRFSAERPKGSFSTLEIQRTEQGDSAMYLCASSPRGSSYNEQFFGPGTRLTVL.

This chain links TRBV10-2 with TRBJ2-7; 9 positions agree with TRBD1. Per germline, CDR1 WSHSY and CDR2 SAAADI. This CDR3 spans 14 amino acids. The J segment lost 6 bases and the V segment lost 1 base, leaving 4 bases of the junction unmatched. CDR3 in DNA: TGCGCCAGCAGTGAGTACAGGGGGCAAGGCGAGCAGTACTTC. It codes for CASSEYRGQGEQYF.

This rearrangement joins TRBV7-9 to TRBJ1-5; D call uncertain. Germline CDR1 SEHNR, CDR2 FQNEAQ (reference sequence). This CDR3 is 14 amino acids long. The V end lost 5 bases, the J end lost 3 bases, and 11 bases lay between the germline ends. The CDR3 coding sequence is TGTGCCAGCAGCGGCCGGGAGATCAATCAGCCCCAGCATTTT. Translated: CASSGREINQPQHF.

This chain connects TRBV7-9 to TRBJ1-1; 9 bases line up with TRBD1. The CDR3 is 13 residues long. J gave up 7 bases and V 3 bases, and 3 bases lay outside the gene matches. In germline, CDR1 is SEHNR, CDR2 FQNEAQ (reference sequence). CDR3 amino acids: CASSLTGGGEAFF. For the CDR3, the DNA is TGTGCCAGCAGCTTGACAGGGGGAGGTGAAGCTTTCTTT. Supplemented by reference TRBV7-9 and TRBJ1-1, the full variable domain reads DTGVSQNPRHKITKRGQNVTFRCDPISEHNRLYWYRQTLGQGPEFLTYFQNEAQLEKSRLLSDRFSAERPKGSFSTLEIQRTEQGDSAMYLCASSLTGGGEAFFGQGTRLTVV.

The chain uses TRBV18 and TRBJ2-7; tentatively, D is TRBD2 (5 bases). CDR1 is KGHSH, CDR2 LQKENI, per germline. This CDR3 region has 14 residues. The V end was cut by 5 bases, the J end by 3 bases, with 14 bases between. Here the CDR3 DNA reads TGTGCCAGCTCATCTGGACTCGCCGTCTACGAGCAGTACTTC. As protein: CASSSGLAVYEQYF.

The CDR3 DNA sequence: TGCAGTGCTAGTCGGAGGGGAGGTGAAGCTTTCTTT. It encodes CSASRRGGEAFF. This chain joins TRBV20-1 and TRBJ1-1, with D possibly TRBD1 on 5 matching bases. The CDR3 has 12 residues. The germline V and J ends were trimmed by 3 bases and 7 bases, with 12 bases remaining between them. Germline V gene lookup returns CDR1 DFQATT and CDR2 SNEGSKA (reference sequence).